A single T cell receptor beta chain is shown here with its context. Its specificity is not known. Generated by immunoSEQ multiplex PCR, the TCRdb table keeps only in-frame clones and is missing some. Found here are some 180,000 clones, approximately 89% of them singletons; the top ten hold under 2%. This CDR3 is 12 amino acids long. Looked up from germline, CDR1 is SGHNT and CDR2 is YENEEA. Unmatched junction bases numbered 3, after V lost 5 bases and J lost 7 bases. Pooled together were second doses at about 4 or about 12 weeks. The data derive from a study of T cell responses to AZD1222 COVID-19 vaccine. Study results and limitations: Possibly, clonal diversity was underestimated; donors were largely white British and included more females. Repertoires were obtained solely post-peak T cell response. Nearly half of spike-specific TCRs reportedly go after variant regions that carry no mutations.

The gene calls are TRBV11-3 and TRBJ2-3; 7 nucleotides match TRBD1. The source is an adult who received the AZD1222 COVID-19 vaccine. The sample was peripheral blood, taken 28 days after the second AZD1222 dose. DNA for the CDR3: TGTGCCAGCAGCCGGGACAGAAATACGCAGTATTTT. This translates into CASSRDRNTQYF.